The TCR beta chain described here comes from a study of radiotherapy plus CTLA-4 blockade in lung cancer. Libraries were prepared by immunoSEQ multiplex PCR; TCRdb keeps only in-frame clonotypes and omits some of them. The table has roughly 62,000 clones, about 72% seen once. V lost 3 bases, J lost 0 bases, and 5 bases lay in between. The CDR3 consists of 13 residues. Germline values: CDR1 LGHNT, CDR2 FRNRAP. The sample holds one count of this clone. Antigen unknown. Other DNA sequences in the same sample also yield this CDR3. Study-wide results and caveats: Researchers report tumor-derived TCR clones expanding in blood after radiotherapy plus ipilimumab.

V usage is TRBV12-5 and J usage is TRBJ1-2; D may be TRBD1 (5 bases). Sample: peripheral blood, taken from a patient treated with radiotherapy plus ipilimumab. The sequence was collected from a human donor with non-small cell lung cancer who had a complete response to radiotherapy plus ipilimumab. CDR3 DNA: TGTGCTAGTGGTTTAGGGGCTAACTATGGCTACACCTTC. Its protein is CASGLGANYGYTF.